This TCR beta chain was observed in a study of blood T cell repertoires in COVID-19. Study-wide background: Sites across the United States, Italy and Spain contributed samples from acute and convalescent COVID-19.

The CDR3 contains 16 residues. The ends lost 5 bases at V and 3 bases at J; junction bases unmatched: 11. Germline V lookup: CDR1 SEHNR, CDR2 FQNEAQ (reference sequence). Sequencing was performed with immunoSEQ multiplex PCR; in TCRdb, only in-frame clones are kept and a portion is missing. The sample yields 200,000 to 250,000 clones, 80% to 90% seen once. The gene calls are TRBV7-9 and TRBJ2-7; TRBD1 agrees at 9 bases. The sequenced sample consisted of peripheral blood. The receptor comes from a man aged 40-49 years with acute or convalescent COVID-19. The CDR3 nucleotides are TGTGCCAGCAGCGATACGCCGGGACAGGGAAACTACGAGCAGTACTTC. It is translated as CASSDTPGQGNYEQYF.